This TCR beta chain was recovered during a study of T cell repertoires in cytomegalovirus infection. The germline V gene has CDR1 SNHLY and CDR2 FYNNEI. V lost 2 bases to trimming and J lost 2 bases, with 9 bases between them. The length of the CDR3 is 14 residues. Of note for this clonotype: Its antigen is currently unknown.

TCRdb independently ran MiXCR on the reads; one entry per CDR3 protein. The data show 700,000 to 850,000 distinct CDR3 sequences, approximately 30% seen once. The sequence derives from a human donor in good health (CMV status not recorded). Some clones in this sample may be carry-over from other donors' samples. Here the sequenced sample was cultured CD8+ T cells from PBMCs, taken from culture after CMV antigen stimulation. V usage is TRBV2 and J usage is TRBJ1-2; no firm D call. CDR3 sequence (DNA): TGTGCCAGCAGTGAATTTCTAGGGAACTATGGCTACACCTTC. Amino acids: CASSEFLGNYGYTF.